The 14 T cell receptor beta chains reported below all come from one sample, sequenced in a study of blood T cell repertoires in COVID-19 (dated by TCRdb to 2018 to 2021). Receptor libraries were prepared by the immunoSEQ multiplex PCR assay. TCRdb took over this immuneACCESS table, retaining in-frame rearrangements with V and J assigned. Such tables are incomplete; in checked studies, under half of the missing clones stem from an unresolved V gene, and the remainder is unexplained. The sample table contains 330,000 or so clones; only one count was recorded for around 90% of them. Approximately 9.3% of the sample is held by the ten biggest clonotypes. The sequencing sample was made of peripheral blood. The receptors originated from a man younger than 40 with COVID-19, enrolled during active disease.

This sequence joins TRBV29-1 and TRBJ1-2; TRBD1 agrees at 9 bases. The CDR3 sequence is 14 residues long. The trim removed 4 bases at V and 5 bases at J, leaving 8 bases unmatched. In germline, CDR1 is SQVTM, CDR2 ANQGSEA. The CDR3 reads CSVVTGGVAYGYTF. CDR3 coding DNA: TGCAGCGTTGTTACAGGGGGCGTTGCGTATGGCTACACCTTC.

The V and J genes are TRBV11-2 and TRBJ2-7, with no clear D. Germline CDR1 is SGHAT and CDR2 is FQNNGV. The CDR3 consists of 13 residues. V lost 1 base and J lost 7, with 11 bases in between. The CDR3 region is CASSLGAPGEQYF. The CDR3 DNA is TGTGCCAGCAGCTTAGGAGCCCCCGGTGAGCAGTACTTC.

The DNA of the CDR3 is TGCGCCAGCAGCTTGGGACCGAGCGGCGACTCGAGTGGCTACACCTTC. Translation: CASSLGPSGDSSGYTF. The chain carries TRBV5-1 and TRBJ1-2; D is undetermined. V was clipped by 0 bases and J by 7 bases, with 19 bases between them. CDR3 length: 16 amino acids. CDR1 SGHRS and CDR2 YFSETQ come from the germline V gene.

The CDR3 DNA reads TGTGCCAGCAGCTTTGCCAGCGGCGGGGAGCTGTTTTTT. It is translated as CASSFASGGELFF. The gene calls are TRBV5-4 and TRBJ2-2, with D maybe TRBD2 (5 bases). Trimming left V 2 bases short and J 7 bases short, with 9 bases between. The CDR3 is 13 residues long. The V gene's germline CDR1 is SGHNT and CDR2 YYREEE (reference sequence).

This chain joins TRBV3-1 (or the pseudogene TRBV3-2) and TRBJ2-7, with TRBD2 matching 7 bases. The CDR3 loop spans 15 amino acids. Trimming removed 3 bases from V and 2 bases from J; junction bases left unmatched: 7. Germline CDR1 LGHDT, CDR2 YNNKEL (reference sequence). The CDR3 loop reads CASSHTSGLAYEQYF. The CDR3 DNA follows: TGTGCCAGCAGCCACACCTCAGGACTAGCCTACGAGCAGTACTTC.

This clone was counted once. The rearrangement links TRBV4-3 to TRBJ2-1, with D possibly TRBD2 on 5 matching bases. The CDR3 totals 14 residues. Looked up from germline, CDR1 is LGHNA and CDR2 is YSLEER. The ends were cut back, 0 bases at V and 5 bases at J, with 8 bases in the middle. The CDR3 protein is CASSQDRDHNEQFF. The CDR3 DNA sequence: TGCGCCAGCAGCCAAGATCGGGATCACAATGAGCAGTTCTTC.

The chain links TRBV7-3 to TRBJ2-3; the D gene is possibly TRBD2 (6 bases). The CDR3 is 15 residues long. V was clipped by 5 bases and J by 0 bases, with 12 bases between them. Germline V gene sequence: CDR1 SGHTA, CDR2 FQGTGA. The chain's CDR3 is CASSGGLASTDTQYF. CDR3 DNA: TGTGCCAGCAGCGGCGGGCTAGCGAGCACAGATACGCAGTATTTT.

The chain combines TRBV12-5 with TRBJ1-2; D gene ambiguous. Germline V gene lookup returns CDR1 LGHNT and CDR2 FRNRAP. Trimming removed 7 bases from V and 1 base from J, with 4 bases in between. CDR3 size: 11 residues. The CDR3 spells CASAHNYGYTF. The CDR3 bases are TGTGCTAGTGCCCATAACTATGGCTACACCTTC.

This clone has more than one count but fewer than ten. The chain carries TRBV19 and TRBJ2-5; 7 nucleotides line up with TRBD2. V gave up 3 bases and J gave up 2 bases; unmatched junction bases: 12. The CDR3 covers 17 residues. Per germline, CDR1 LNHDA and CDR2 SQIVND (reference sequence). The CDR3 bases are TGTGCCAGTAGTATCGGGCCTCTTGGGGGGGGTCAAGAGACCCAGTACTTC. Translated, it gives CASSIGPLGGGQETQYF.

The chain uses TRBV6-1 and TRBJ1-4; maybe TRBD1 (5 bases). CDR1 is MNHNS and CDR2 is SASEGT in the germline V gene. The CDR3 consists of 14 residues. Trimming stripped 6 bases from V and 2 bases from J, with 10 bases between. CDR3 in amino acids: CASREGPTNEKLFF. The CDR3 DNA sequence: TGTGCCAGCAGGGAGGGACCTACTAATGAAAAACTGTTTTTT.

This clone was counted only a few times. V usage is TRBV6-2 or TRBV6-3 and J usage is TRBJ1-2, with 10 bases identical to TRBD1. In germline, CDR1 is MNHEY, CDR2 SVGEGT. CDR3 length: 17 amino acids. J gave up 5 bases and V 6 bases, and 15 bases lay outside the gene matches. CDR3 region: CASSLLGPGQGLYGYTF. CDR3 nucleotides: TGTGCCAGCAGCCTGCTTGGCCCGGGACAGGGGCTGTATGGCTACACCTTC.

The chain carries TRBV6-2 or TRBV6-3 and TRBJ2-7; 8 bases agree with TRBD1. This CDR3 has 15 residues. Germline V gives CDR1 MNHEY, CDR2 SVGEGT. The ends lost 6 bases at V and 3 bases at J; junction bases unmatched: 10. Here the CDR3 DNA reads TGTGCCAGCAGCTCCGAATTCACAGGGGGCTACGAGCAGTACTTC. Translated, it gives CASSSEFTGGYEQYF.

The rearrangement links TRBV6-4 to TRBJ2-2; 9 bases are a match to TRBD1. CDR1 is MRHNA, CDR2 SNTAGT, per germline. J was trimmed by 7 bases and V by 8 bases; bases with no gene match: 5. CDR3 length: 13 residues. CDR3 in DNA: TGTGCCAGCCGGGACAGGGAGAACGGGGAGCTGTTTTTT. Translating it yields CASRDRENGELFF.

V usage is TRBV5-6 and J usage is TRBJ1-3, with 7 bases that match TRBD1. CDR3 length equals 17 residues. The J segment lost 2 bases and the V segment lost 1 base, leaving 9 bases of the junction unmatched. Germline CDR1 and CDR2: SGHDT and YYEEEE. In nucleotides, the CDR3 is TGTGCCAGCAGCTTGAGGTCGAGGGGGCGAGCTGGAAACACCATATATTTT. Its translation is CASSLRSRGRAGNTIYF.